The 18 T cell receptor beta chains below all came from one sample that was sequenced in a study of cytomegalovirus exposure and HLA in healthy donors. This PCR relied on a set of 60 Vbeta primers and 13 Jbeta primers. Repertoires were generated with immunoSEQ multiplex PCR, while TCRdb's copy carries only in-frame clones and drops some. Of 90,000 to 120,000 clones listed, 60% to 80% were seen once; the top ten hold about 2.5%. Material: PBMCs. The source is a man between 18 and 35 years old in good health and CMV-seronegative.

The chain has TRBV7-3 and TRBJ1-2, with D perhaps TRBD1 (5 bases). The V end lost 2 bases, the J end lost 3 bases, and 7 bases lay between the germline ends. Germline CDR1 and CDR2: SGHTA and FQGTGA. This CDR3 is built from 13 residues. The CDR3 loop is CASSLGGDYGYTF. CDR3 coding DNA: TGTGCCAGCAGCTTAGGGGGGGACTATGGCTACACCTTC.

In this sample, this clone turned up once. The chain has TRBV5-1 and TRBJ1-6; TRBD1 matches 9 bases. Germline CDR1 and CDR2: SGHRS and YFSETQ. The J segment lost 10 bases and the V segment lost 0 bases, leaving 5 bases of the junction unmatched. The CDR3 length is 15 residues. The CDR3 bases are TGCGCCAGCAGCTTGGATACAGGGGGCCGGTCACCCCTCCACTTT. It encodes CASSLDTGGRSPLHF.

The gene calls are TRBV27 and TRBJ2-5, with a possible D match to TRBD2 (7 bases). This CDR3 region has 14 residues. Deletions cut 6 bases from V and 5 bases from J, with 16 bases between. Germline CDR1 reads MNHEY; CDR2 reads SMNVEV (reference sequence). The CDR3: CASRRGGAGETQYF. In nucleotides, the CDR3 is TGTGCCAGCAGGAGGGGGGGGGCCGGGGAGACCCAGTACTTC.

The CDR3 coding sequence is TGTGCCAGCAGCGTAGCTCCGAGAGCTAACTATGGCTACACCTTC. As protein: CASSVAPRANYGYTF. The rearrangement links TRBV9 to TRBJ1-2, with unresolved D. The CDR3 is made up of 15 amino acids. The V and J ends lost 0 bases and 0 bases respectively, with 9 bases between them. Germline V gives CDR1 SGDLS, CDR2 YYNGEE.

The CDR3 loop reads CASSFPTGGREAFF. CDR3 nucleotide sequence: TGTGCCAGCAGCTTCCCGACAGGGGGGCGAGAAGCTTTCTTT. The chain has TRBV7-9 and TRBJ1-1; 9 bases are shared with TRBD1. This CDR3 has 14 amino acids. Germline V lookup: CDR1 SEHNR, CDR2 FQNEAQ (reference sequence). Trimming removed 3 bases from V and 8 bases from J; junction bases left unmatched: 7.

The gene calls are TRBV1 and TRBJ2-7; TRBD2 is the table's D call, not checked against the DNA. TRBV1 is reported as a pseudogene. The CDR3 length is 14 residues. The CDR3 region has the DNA TGCACCAGCAGCCTACCCGGGGGGTCCTACGAGCAGTACTTC. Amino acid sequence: CTSSLPGGSYEQYF.

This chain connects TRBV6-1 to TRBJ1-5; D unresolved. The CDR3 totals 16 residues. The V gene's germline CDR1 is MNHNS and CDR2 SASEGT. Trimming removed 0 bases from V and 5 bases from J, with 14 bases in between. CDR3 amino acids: CASSEALSRVHQPQHF. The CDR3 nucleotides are TGTGCCAGCAGTGAAGCGCTGTCCCGGGTCCATCAGCCCCAGCATTTT.

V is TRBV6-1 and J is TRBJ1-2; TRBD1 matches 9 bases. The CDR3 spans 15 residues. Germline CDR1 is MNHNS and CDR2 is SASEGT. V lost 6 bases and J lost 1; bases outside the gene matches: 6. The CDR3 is CASSQGTGYNYGYTF. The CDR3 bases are TGTGCCAGCAGCCAGGGGACAGGGTATAACTATGGCTACACCTTC.

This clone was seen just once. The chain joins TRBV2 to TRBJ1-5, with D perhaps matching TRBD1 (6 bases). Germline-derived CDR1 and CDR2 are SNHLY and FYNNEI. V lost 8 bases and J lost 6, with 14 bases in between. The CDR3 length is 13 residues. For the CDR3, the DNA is TGTGCCAGCGAGCAGGAACAGGGTCAGCCCCAGCATTTT. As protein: CASEQEQGQPQHF.

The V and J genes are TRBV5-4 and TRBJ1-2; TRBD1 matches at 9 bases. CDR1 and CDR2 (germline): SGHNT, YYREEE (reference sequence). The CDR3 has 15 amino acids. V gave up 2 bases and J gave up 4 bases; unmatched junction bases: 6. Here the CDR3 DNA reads TGTGCCAGCAGCTTAGGAGGACAGGGGAGCTATGGCTACACCTTC. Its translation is CASSLGGQGSYGYTF.

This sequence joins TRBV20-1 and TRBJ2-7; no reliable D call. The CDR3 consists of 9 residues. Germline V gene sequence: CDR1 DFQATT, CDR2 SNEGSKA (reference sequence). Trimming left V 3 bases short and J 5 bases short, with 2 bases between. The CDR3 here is CSASNEQYF. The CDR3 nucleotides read TGCAGTGCTAGTAACGAGCAGTACTTC.

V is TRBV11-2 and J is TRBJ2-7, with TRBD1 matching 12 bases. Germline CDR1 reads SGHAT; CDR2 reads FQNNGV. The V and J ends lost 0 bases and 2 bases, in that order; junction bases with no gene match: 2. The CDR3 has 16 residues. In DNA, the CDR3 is TGTGCCAGCAGCTTAGAAGGGACAGGGGGCCCCTACGAGCAGTACTTC. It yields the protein CASSLEGTGGPYEQYF.

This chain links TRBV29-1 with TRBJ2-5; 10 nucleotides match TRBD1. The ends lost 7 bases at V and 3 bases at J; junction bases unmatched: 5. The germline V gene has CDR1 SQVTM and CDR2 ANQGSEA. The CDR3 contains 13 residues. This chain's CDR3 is CSARTGGEETQYF. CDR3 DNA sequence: TGCAGCGCCAGGACAGGGGGTGAAGAGACCCAGTACTTC.

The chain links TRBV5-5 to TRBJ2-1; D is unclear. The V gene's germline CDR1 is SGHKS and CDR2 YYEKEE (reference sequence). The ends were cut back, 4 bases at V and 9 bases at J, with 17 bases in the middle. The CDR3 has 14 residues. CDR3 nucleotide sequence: TGTGCCAGCAGCATCGATTATAGTCGCGGTGAGCAGTTCTTC. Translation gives CASSIDYSRGEQFF.

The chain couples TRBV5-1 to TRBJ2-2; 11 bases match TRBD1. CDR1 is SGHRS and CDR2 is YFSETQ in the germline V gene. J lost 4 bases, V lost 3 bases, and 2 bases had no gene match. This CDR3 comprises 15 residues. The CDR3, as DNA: TGCGCCAGCAGCTCAGGACAGGGGGCCACCGGGGAGCTGTTTTTT. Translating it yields CASSSGQGATGELFF.

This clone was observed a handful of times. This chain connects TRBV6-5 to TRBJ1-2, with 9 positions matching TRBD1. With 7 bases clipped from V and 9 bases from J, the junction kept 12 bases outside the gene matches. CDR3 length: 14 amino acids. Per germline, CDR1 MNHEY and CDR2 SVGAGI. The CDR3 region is CASKPGQGGRSYTF. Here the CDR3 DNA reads TGTGCCAGCAAGCCGGGACAGGGCGGGCGAAGCTACACCTTC.

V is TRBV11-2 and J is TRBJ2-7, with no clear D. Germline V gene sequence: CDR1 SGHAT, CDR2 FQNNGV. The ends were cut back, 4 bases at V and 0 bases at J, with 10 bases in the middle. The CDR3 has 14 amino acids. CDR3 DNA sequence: TGTGCCAGCAGCTACGATCCGGTCTCCTACGAGCAGTACTTC. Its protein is CASSYDPVSYEQYF. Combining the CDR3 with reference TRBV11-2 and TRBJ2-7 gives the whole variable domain EAGVAQSPRYKIIEKRQSVAFWCNPISGHATLYWYQQILGQGPKLLIQFQNNGVVDDSQLPKDRFSAERLKGVDSTLKIQPAKLEDSAVYLCASSYDPVSYEQYFGPGTRLTVT.

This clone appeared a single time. The CDR3 loop reads CASSVGQAKNIQYF. In nucleotides, the CDR3 is TGTGCCAGCAGCGTTGGACAGGCCAAAAACATTCAGTACTTC. This chain links TRBV9 with TRBJ2-4, with D tentatively TRBD1 (6 bases). The ends were cut back, 2 bases at V and 1 base at J, with 7 bases in the middle. This CDR3 spans 14 amino acids. Germline V CDR1 and CDR2: SGDLS, YYNGEE.